This T cell receptor beta chain emerged from a study of T cells after yellow fever vaccination (dated by TCRdb to the late 2010s). Regarding the study in general: Libraries from fractions with low cell numbers were prepared with the SMART-Seq v4 Ultra Low Input RNA kit. To follow T-cell clones before and after both primary and booster YFV17D yellow fever vaccination, bulk TCR alpha and beta repertoires underwent longitudinal sequencing. Blood was drawn at multiple timepoints before and after primary and secondary immunization, with bulk PBMC replicates and cell subsets isolated. The cohort comprised two healthy male donors, one aged 18 to 29 and one aged 30 to 39 years. The study at large found these results: Only a couple of donors were included in the study, so the extent to which the findings can be generalized is limited. FACS-sorted repertoires could contain abundant contaminating clonotypes from the bulk population, so computational filtering was required. Most clones expanded after primary vaccination were re-detected after the booster (96% of CD4 and around 88% of CD8), suggesting broad memory maintenance. Compared with the primary T-cell response, the secondary T-cell response was faster but weaker, reaching its peak on day 5 rather than on day 15. A small share of clonotypes was detected in both CD4 and CD8 compartments, with the overlap likely arising from convergent recombination.

The label giving this sample's treatment or condition can be read as: live attenuated yellow fever vaccine strain. A standard Ficoll-Paque protocol was used to isolate PBMCs from peripheral blood. Dynabeads CD4 and CD8 positive selection kits were used to isolate CD4 and CD8 T-cell fractions. TriZol was used to extract RNA from bulk PBMCs, CD4 and CD8 fractions, and dextramer-positive and dextramer-negative fractions. The sequencing machine was an Illumina NovaSeq 6000. TCR cDNA was synthesized by 5'RACE template switching, which introduced a universal primer site and unique molecular identifiers. Priming for cDNA synthesis came from both the TCR alpha and TCR beta constant segments. Two PCR steps were used to amplify libraries, with sample barcodes and sequencing adapters being added in the second step. Sequencing of the libraries was done on either Illumina HiSeq 2500 (2x100 bp) or NovaSeq (2x150 bp). On the study's bioinformatics: MIGEC handled demultiplexing of reads and collapsing into UMI consensus sequences, while MiXCR performed V(D)J alignment. Vaccine-responding clonotypes were identified with edgeR using replicate PBMC samples, with FDR below 0.01 and a log2 fold change above 5 up to day 15 being required. Each bulk clonotype was labeled CD4 or CD8 based on which sequenced repertoire, CD4 or CD8, contained the clonotype at higher abundance. TCRdb itself trimmed the public reads at Q25 with fastp, ran MiXCR and retained productive beta chains. Each CDR3 protein gets just one entry, which takes the most common genes and DNA from the rows behind it. For this entry, the V and J calls and clone size follow TCRdb and not the study's own pipeline. The sample has some 300,000 distinct CDR3 sequences on record, roughly 10% of them singletons. The top ten clonotypes cover over 3% of the sample.

After removal of 4 bases from V and 5 bases from J, the junction retains 10 bases not matched to a gene. The CDR3 runs 16 residues from the cysteine to the phenylalanine. Solely the CDR3 DNA is kept, with 48 bases framed from the first base. Based on the germline V gene, the CDR1 and CDR2 sequences are MGHRA and YSYEKL. As regards this clonotype: It lacks a known antigen. It has no much larger one-base neighbor in the sample; base qualities were not kept.

The sample was CD4+ T cells sorted from PBMCs, taken 45 days after the yellow fever booster vaccination. The rearrangement joined TRBV4-1 to TRBJ2-1; TRBD1 agrees with 8 junctional bases. The TCR was taken from a man in his late teens or twenties who received the YFV17D yellow fever vaccine. Here is the DNA: TGCGCCAGCAGCCGAAGAGAGACAGGGGACAACAATGAGCAGTTCTTC. It is translated as CASSRRETGDNNEQFF.